One and the same sample provided the 23 T cell receptor beta chains below, sequenced in a study of tumor-infiltrating lymphocytes in oesophageal squamous cell carcinoma. TCRdb recomputed calls from the PCR reads with MiXCR, one row per CDR3 protein. The profile covers tens of thousands of distinct CDR3 sequences, with roughly 32% appearing a single time and 15% to 20% taken by the ten largest. The sequencing input was esophageal tumor tissue. The receptors were gathered from a female donor with esophageal squamous cell carcinoma.

With regard to this clonotype: One end of the junction varies from germline; a read error may be responsible. The genes are TRBV6-5 and TRBJ1-2, with D possibly TRBD1 on 5 matching bases. CDR1 and CDR2 (germline): MNHEY, SVGAGI. This CDR3 has 12 residues. CDR3 nucleotide sequence: TGTACCAGCAGTACGGGGACGAAACGCTACACCTTC. This sequence encodes CTSSTGTKRYTF.

Worth noting for this clonotype: This may arise from a read error, as a much more abundant clone is one base away. This sequence joins TRBV5-3 and TRBJ2-7, with 7 nucleotides matching TRBD2. TRBV5-3 is an ORF; its function is uncertain. CDR3 length equals 12 residues. CDR3 nucleotides: TGTGCCAGCAGCTTGGGAGGGGTCGAGCAGTACTTC. Its protein product is CASSLGGVEQYF.

This clonotype has just a few counts. The chain employs TRBV19 and TRBJ2-7; 8 nucleotides align to TRBD2. CDR1 is LNHDA and CDR2 is SQIVND in the germline V gene (reference sequence). This CDR3 contains 15 residues. J lost 7 bases, V lost 4 bases, and 12 bases had no gene match. The chain's CDR3 is CASSTSGGRLGEQYF. The CDR3, as DNA: TGTGCCAGTAGTACTTCGGGAGGGCGCCTAGGGGAGCAGTACTTC.

The chain is built from TRBV28 and TRBJ2-7, with 8 bases identical to TRBD2. Germline values: CDR1 MDHEN, CDR2 SYDVKM. V was clipped by 8 bases and J by 6 bases; unmatched bases: 12. This CDR3 has 14 amino acids. The CDR3 DNA is TGTGCCAGCTGCGTGGGACTAGTGGCGGGCGAGCAGTACTTC. Its translation is CASCVGLVAGEQYF.

Concerning this clonotype: Germline and junction disagree at one end, which may indicate a read error. This chain joins TRBV19 and TRBJ2-1, with 8 positions matching TRBD1. The CDR3 has 13 residues. Germline assignment: CDR1 LNHDA and CDR2 SQIVND (reference sequence). The CDR3: CDSSRTGNTEAFF. In DNA, the CDR3 is TGTGACAGTAGTCGGACAGGGAACACTGAAGCTTTCTTC.

To note about this clonotype: Since no conserved phenylalanine or tryptophan closes the CDR3, a read error is the likely cause. Because the CDR3's place on the DNA is in doubt, the DNA is left out and the CDR3 is given as listed by TCRdb. This rearrangement joins TRBV14 to TRBJ2-1; TRBD2 is the table's D call and was not checked against the DNA. Looked up from germline, CDR1 is SGHDN and CDR2 is FVKESK. The CDR3 totals 16 residues, both ends included. CDR3 in amino acids: CASSQDREDYGYTFGS.

By frequency in the sample, this clonotype is medium-sized. V gene TRBV6-1 combines with J gene TRBJ1-2; TRBD1 matches 7 bases. The CDR3 extends over 14 amino acids. With 5 bases clipped from V and 4 bases from J, the junction kept 7 bases outside the gene matches. Germline lookup yields CDR1 MNHNS and CDR2 SASEGT. The CDR3 coding sequence is TGTGCCAGCAGTTCCCAGGGGGGCGGCTATGGCTACACCTTC. It yields the protein CASSSQGGGYGYTF.

This clonotype came up many times. The CDR3 loop is CASSLRTGVIQETQYF. DNA for the CDR3: TGCGCCAGCAGCTTGCGGACAGGGGTAATCCAAGAGACCCAGTACTTC. V gene TRBV5-1 combines with J gene TRBJ2-5; 9 nucleotides align to TRBD1. The germline CDR1 and CDR2 sequences are SGHRS and YFSETQ. This CDR3 contains 16 residues. The trim removed 1 base at V and 1 base at J, leaving 5 bases unmatched.

Concerning this clonotype: The CDR3 does not close with the conserved phenylalanine or tryptophan, likely indicating a read error. No DNA is shown, since the ends of the CDR3 on it are uncertain; the CDR3 is the one TCRdb lists. This chain uses TRBV28 with TRBJ2-1; TRBD2 is the table's D call, not checked against the DNA. Germline CDR1 is MDHEN and CDR2 is SYDVKM. The length of the CDR3 is 17 amino acids, counting both ends. This CDR3 reads CASSLGWHGGRGYTFGS.

The V call is TRBV11-2, the J call TRBJ2-3; 8 bases are a match to TRBD2. Germline CDR1 and CDR2: SGHAT and FQNNGV. The CDR3 sequence is 14 residues long. Trimming cost V 3 bases and J 8 bases; bases outside gene matches: 7. For the CDR3, the DNA is TGTGCCAGCAGCTTCGGGAGGGCCGGGGTTACGCAGTATTTT. Translating gives CASSFGRAGVTQYF.

A few counts support this clonotype. This may be a read error: a much more frequent sequence differs by one nucleotide. The chain combines TRBV12-3 or TRBV12-4 with TRBJ2-7, with D possibly being TRBD2 (6 bases). With 8 bases removed from V and 7 bases from J, the gap between germline ends came to 24 bases. This CDR3 is 15 amino acids long. Written as DNA, the CDR3 is TGTGCCAGCGGTGCGTTGGCGGGATCCTACAATGAGCAGTACTTC. Its translation is CASGALAGSYNEQYF.

The chain uses TRBV12-3 or TRBV12-4 and TRBJ2-3; a weak D match, TRBD2 (5 bases). The V and J ends lost 5 bases and 6 bases respectively, with 9 bases between them. This CDR3 spans 12 amino acids. The CDR3 loop reads CASSATRDTQYF. The DNA of the CDR3 is TGTGCCAGCAGTGCAACTAGGGATACGCAGTATTTT.

The table lists this clonotype with many counts. The genes are TRBV19 and TRBJ2-1, with D possibly being TRBD2 (6 bases). Germline-derived CDR1 and CDR2 are LNHDA and SQIVND (reference sequence). This CDR3 region has 14 residues. The V gene lost 5 bases and the J gene lost 8 bases, with 16 bases spanning the gap. The DNA for the CDR3 is TGTGCCAGTAGTGTGCCTCAGGGAGGCGATGAGCAGTTCTTC. Its protein product is CASSVPQGGDEQFF.

In its sample, this clonotype ranks as medium-sized. The chain carries TRBV7-6 and TRBJ2-7; TRBD2 aligns across 9 bases. J gave up 5 bases and V 0 bases, and 11 bases lay outside the gene matches. The germline V gene encodes CDR1 SGHVS and CDR2 FNYEAQ. The CDR3 has 17 amino acids. CDR3 amino acids: CASSLAAGGRAGDEQYF. DNA of the CDR3: TGTGCCAGCAGCTTAGCGGCAGGCGGGAGGGCCGGAGACGAGCAGTACTTC.

This clonotype occurred a few times. V and J are TRBV20-1 and TRBJ2-2, with D possibly being TRBD2 (5 bases). The CDR3 length is 15 residues. V was trimmed by 3 bases and J by 4 bases, leaving 15 bases between them. From germline, CDR1 is DFQATT and CDR2 SNEGSKA (reference sequence). CDR3 DNA sequence: TGCAGTGCTAGGCGCGTAGCTGGAGGCACCGGGGAGCTGTTTTTT. Its translation is CSARRVAGGTGELFF.

This clonotype was counted ten times or more. The chain recombines TRBV7-8 with TRBJ1-3; TRBD1 matches 9 bases. The germline CDR1 and CDR2 sequences are SGHVS and FQNEAQ. V was pared by 5 bases and J by 2 bases, with 4 bases of the junction left unmatched. This CDR3 has 15 residues. This CDR3 is CASSPGQGTGNTIYF. The DNA for the CDR3 is TGTGCCAGCAGCCCGGGACAGGGCACTGGAAACACCATATATTTT.

This clonotype was counted many times. This rearrangement joins TRBV7-9 to TRBJ1-4; 9 nucleotides align to TRBD1. Germline-derived CDR1 and CDR2 are SEHNR and FQNEAQ (reference sequence). After removal of 5 bases from V and 7 bases from J, the junction contained 8 bases not matched to a gene. CDR3 length: 15 residues. The CDR3 DNA reads TGTGCCAGCAGCACAGGGACAGGGTGGGGTGAAAAACTGTTTTTT. Its translation: CASSTGTGWGEKLFF. Complete variable domain (other parts from reference TRBV7-9 and TRBJ1-4): DTGVSQNPRHKITKRGQNVTFRCDPISEHNRLYWYRQTLGQGPEFLTYFQNEAQLEKSRLLSDRFSAERPKGSFSTLEIQRTEQGDSAMYLCASSTGTGWGEKLFFGSGTQLSVL.

The gene calls are TRBV4-3 and TRBJ2-3, with TRBD2 as a possible D gene (6 bases). V shed 0 bases and J shed 3 bases, with 7 bases lying between them. This CDR3 is built from 14 residues. The germline CDR1 and CDR2 sequences are LGHNA and YSLEER. CDR3 DNA: TGCGCCAGCAGCCAAGATGGGGGGACAGATACGCAGTATTTT. Encoded protein: CASSQDGGTDTQYF.

This clonotype was observed at least ten times. This chain joins TRBV12-3 or TRBV12-4 and TRBJ2-3; TRBD2 aligns across 13 bases. The CDR3 runs to 17 residues. Trimming removed 7 bases from V and 1 base from J; junction bases left unmatched: 8. This CDR3 is CASTGGGLAGGTDTQYF. The CDR3 nucleotides are TGTGCCAGCACAGGGGGCGGACTAGCGGGAGGCACAGATACGCAGTATTTT.

This chain links TRBV25-1 with TRBJ1-2; tentatively, D is TRBD1 (6 bases). The V gene's germline CDR1 is MGHDK and CDR2 SYGVNS. Trimming removed 4 bases from V and 2 bases from J, with 11 bases in between. The CDR3 extends over 14 amino acids. The CDR3 loop reads CASSVTGRNYGYTF. CDR3 in DNA: TGTGCCAGCAGTGTCACAGGGCGAAACTATGGCTACACCTTC.

This clonotype was seen many times. The chain joins TRBV10-3 to TRBJ2-7; 8 bases align to TRBD1. The germline gives CDR1 ENHRY, CDR2 SYGVKD. This CDR3 has 11 amino acids. Trimming cost V 10 bases and J 12 bases; bases outside gene matches: 11. The CDR3 loop reads CASTNSDRAYF. CDR3 sequence (DNA): TGTGCCAGCACAAACTCGGACAGGGCGTACTTC.

This clonotype qualifies as medium-sized. This chain connects TRBV7-3 to TRBJ2-5; 14 positions match TRBD2. J lost 5 bases, V lost 5 bases, and 4 bases had no gene match. Germline values: CDR1 SGHTA, CDR2 FQGTGA. This CDR3 region has 15 residues. The CDR3 spells CASSPTSGGGETQYF. CDR3 bases: TGTGCCAGCAGCCCGACTAGCGGGGGGGGGGAGACCCAGTACTTC.

This clonotype has more than one count but fewer than ten. Because the CDR3 is missing its conserved closing phenylalanine or tryptophan, this is likely a read error. Because the CDR3's place on the DNA is in doubt, the DNA is left out and the CDR3 is given as listed by TCRdb. The chain combines TRBV12-3 or TRBV12-4 with TRBJ2-3; the table gives TRBD1 as D, unverified against the DNA. The CDR3 is made up of 8 amino acids, end residues included. CDR3 protein: CASSLGGT.